Each of the 4 T cell receptor beta chains below was sequenced from the same sample in a study of technical replicates of blood from several donors. The data were produced by immunoSEQ multiplex PCR, yet TCRdb's version contains in-frame clones alone and is incomplete. The profile shows about 100,000 clones, 95% of them singletons. Input material: T cells isolated from PBMCs. The receptors here all came from a human donor in good health.

The chain links TRBV15 to TRBJ1-2, with D uncertain. V was cut by 5 bases and J by 5 bases, with 24 bases left in between. The CDR3 is 17 amino acids. Germline values: CDR1 LNHNV, CDR2 YYDKDF (reference sequence). CDR3: CATSGLRDGAPGYGYTF. The CDR3 DNA follows: TGTGCCACCAGCGGATTACGGGATGGAGCCCCCGGGTATGGCTACACCTTC.

The chain couples TRBV5-1 to TRBJ2-7, with 13 bases lining up with TRBD2. J lost 3 bases, V lost 0 bases, and 3 bases had no gene match. Germline CDR1 and CDR2: SGHRS and YFSETQ. This CDR3 is 16 amino acids long. The CDR3 loop is CASSLVGTSGDYEQYF. CDR3 DNA: TGCGCCAGCAGCTTGGTTGGGACTAGCGGGGACTACGAGCAGTACTTC.

V and J are TRBV19 and TRBJ2-3; tentative D call: TRBD2 (5 bases). Germline-derived CDR1 and CDR2 are LNHDA and SQIVND (reference sequence). This CDR3 has 12 residues. V gave up 6 bases and J gave up 5 bases, with 9 bases separating them. The CDR3 DNA reads TGTGCCAGTAGGGACTTTGGAGATACGCAGTATTTT. Amino acid sequence: CASRDFGDTQYF.

The V call is TRBV6-5, the J call TRBJ2-7; TRBD2 is a possible D gene (5 bases). This CDR3 region has 14 residues. V lost 6 bases, J lost 6 bases, and 18 bases lay in between. The V gene's germline CDR1 is MNHEY and CDR2 SVGAGI. The CDR3 loop is CASSAGLGAFEQYF. CDR3 sequence (DNA): TGTGCCAGCAGCGCCGGACTGGGAGCTTTCGAGCAGTACTTC.